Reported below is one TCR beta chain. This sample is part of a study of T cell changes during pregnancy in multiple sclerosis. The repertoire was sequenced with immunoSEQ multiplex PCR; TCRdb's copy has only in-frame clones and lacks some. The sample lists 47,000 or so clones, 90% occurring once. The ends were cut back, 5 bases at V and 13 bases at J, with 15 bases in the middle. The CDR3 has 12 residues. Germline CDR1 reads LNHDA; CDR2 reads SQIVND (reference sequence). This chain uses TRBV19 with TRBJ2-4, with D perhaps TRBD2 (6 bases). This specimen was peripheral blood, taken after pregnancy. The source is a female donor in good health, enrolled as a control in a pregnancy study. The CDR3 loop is CASSVSQGLQYF. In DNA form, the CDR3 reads TGTGCCAGTAGTGTCTCCCAGGGACTGCAGTACTTC.